What follows is one T cell receptor beta chain and its context. The antigen remains undetermined. The sample is drawn from a study of cytomegalovirus exposure and HLA in healthy donors. Across the study: The roughly 120 validation repertoires, a later analysis reported, used the same platform as the 666 first-cohort repertoires. The study, taken as a whole, reports: The classifier reportedly diagnosed cytomegalovirus status with high specificity and sensitivity. The CMV antigen specificity of a few CMV-associated chains was confirmed through in vitro analysis. It was 150 to 200 TCR beta chains that were listed as cytomegalovirus-associated.

Sequencing was performed with immunoSEQ multiplex PCR; in TCRdb, only in-frame clones are kept and a portion is missing. The data contain nearly 80,000 clones, approximately 93% of them seen just once; the ten biggest clones take up 3% to 4.5%. Per the germline V gene, CDR1 is SGHTA and CDR2 is FQGNSA. The V gene end was trimmed by 4 bases and the J gene end by 7 bases; junction bases not matched to a gene: 8. The CDR3 is 15 residues long. The clonotype was recovered from a woman aged 25-40 years in good health and CMV-seronegative. The sample was PBMCs. The chain combines TRBV7-2 with TRBJ2-7; 12 positions match TRBD2. CDR3 residues: CASSSLAGGLGEQYF. The CDR3 DNA is TGTGCCAGCAGCTCACTAGCGGGAGGCCTCGGGGAGCAGTACTTC.